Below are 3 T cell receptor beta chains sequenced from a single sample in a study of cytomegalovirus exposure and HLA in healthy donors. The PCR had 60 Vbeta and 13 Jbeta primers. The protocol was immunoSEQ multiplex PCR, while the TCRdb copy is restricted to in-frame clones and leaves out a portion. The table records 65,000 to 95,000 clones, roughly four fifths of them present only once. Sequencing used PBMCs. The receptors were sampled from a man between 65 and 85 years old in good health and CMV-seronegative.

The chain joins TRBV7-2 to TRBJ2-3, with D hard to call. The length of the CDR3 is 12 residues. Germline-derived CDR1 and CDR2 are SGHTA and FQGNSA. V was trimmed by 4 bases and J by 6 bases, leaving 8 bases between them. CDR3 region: CASSSGRDTQYF. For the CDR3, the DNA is TGTGCCAGCAGCTCCGGCAGGGATACGCAGTATTTT. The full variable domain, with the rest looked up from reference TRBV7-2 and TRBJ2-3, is GAGVSQSPSNKVTEKGKDVELRCDPISGHTALYWYRQSLGQGLEFLIYFQGNSAPDKSGLPSDRFSAERTGGSVSTLTIQRTQQEDSAVYLCASSSGRDTQYFGPGTRLTVL.

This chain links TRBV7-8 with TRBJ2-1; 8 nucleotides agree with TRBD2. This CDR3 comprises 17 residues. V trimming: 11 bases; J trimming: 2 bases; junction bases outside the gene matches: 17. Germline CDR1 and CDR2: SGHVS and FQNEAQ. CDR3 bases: TGTGCCGCCTCTTTTGGGGTACTAGCGGCGACCTACAATGAGCAGTTCTTC. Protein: CAASFGVLAATYNEQFF.

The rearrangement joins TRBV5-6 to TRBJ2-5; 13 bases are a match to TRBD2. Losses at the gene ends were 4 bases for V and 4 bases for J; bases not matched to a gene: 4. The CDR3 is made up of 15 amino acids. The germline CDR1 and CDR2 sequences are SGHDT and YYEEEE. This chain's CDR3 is CASSIRLAGGETQYF. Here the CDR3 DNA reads TGTGCCAGCAGCATTAGACTAGCGGGAGGAGAGACCCAGTACTTC.